This T cell receptor beta chain originates from a study of ipilimumab plus nivolumab after autologous stem cell transplantation. Sequencing used immunoSEQ multiplex PCR; TCRdb keeps in-frame clones, though not all of them. The table has around 23,000 clones, roughly 74% seen once. CDR3 length equals 14 residues. V lost 2 bases and J lost 1; bases outside the gene matches: 0. Germline CDR1 is MNHEY and CDR2 is SVGAGI. This sequence joins TRBV6-5 and TRBJ1-1; 8 nucleotides align to TRBD1. The sequence derives from a male donor with diffuse large B-cell lymphoma. The sequencing here drew on PBMCs, taken in a trial of ipilimumab plus nivolumab as post-transplant consolidation. CDR3 region: CASSYDRGNTEAFF. The CDR3 DNA follows: TGTGCCAGCAGTTACGACAGGGGGAACACTGAAGCTTTCTTT.